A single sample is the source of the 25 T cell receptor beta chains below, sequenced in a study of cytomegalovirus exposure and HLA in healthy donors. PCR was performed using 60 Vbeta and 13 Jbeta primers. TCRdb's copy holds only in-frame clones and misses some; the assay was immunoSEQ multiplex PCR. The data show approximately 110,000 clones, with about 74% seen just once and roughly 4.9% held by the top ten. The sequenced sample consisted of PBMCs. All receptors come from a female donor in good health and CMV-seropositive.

CDR3 sequence: CASSRLGAYYGYTF. For the CDR3, the DNA is TGTGCCAGCAGCAGATTGGGGGCGTACTATGGCTACACCTTC. V usage is TRBV5-8 and J usage is TRBJ1-2; a possible D gene is TRBD1 (6 bases). The V gene's germline CDR1 is SGHTS and CDR2 YDEGEE. This CDR3 contains 14 residues. V lost 4 bases, J lost 3 bases, and 13 bases lay in between.

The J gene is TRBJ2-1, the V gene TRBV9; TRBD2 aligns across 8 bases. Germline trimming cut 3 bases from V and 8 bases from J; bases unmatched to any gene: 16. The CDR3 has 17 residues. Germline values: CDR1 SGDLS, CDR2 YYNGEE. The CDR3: CASSEPRRGAQVDEQFF. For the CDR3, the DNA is TGTGCCAGCAGCGAGCCCCGGCGGGGGGCGCAGGTGGATGAGCAGTTCTTC.

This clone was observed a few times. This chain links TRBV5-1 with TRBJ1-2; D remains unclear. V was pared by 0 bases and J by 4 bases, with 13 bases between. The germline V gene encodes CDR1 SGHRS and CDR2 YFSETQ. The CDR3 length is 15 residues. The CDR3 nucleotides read TGCGCCAGCAGCTTGGCGCCCGGGGAACGCTATGGCTACACCTTC. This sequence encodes CASSLAPGERYGYTF.

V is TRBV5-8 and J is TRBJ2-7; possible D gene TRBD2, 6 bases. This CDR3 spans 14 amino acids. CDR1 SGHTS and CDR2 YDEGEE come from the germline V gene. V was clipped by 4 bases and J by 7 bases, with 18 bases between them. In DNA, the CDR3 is TGTGCCAGCAGCCCGAGAGTGGGGGGTGGAGAGCAGTACTTC. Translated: CASSPRVGGGEQYF.

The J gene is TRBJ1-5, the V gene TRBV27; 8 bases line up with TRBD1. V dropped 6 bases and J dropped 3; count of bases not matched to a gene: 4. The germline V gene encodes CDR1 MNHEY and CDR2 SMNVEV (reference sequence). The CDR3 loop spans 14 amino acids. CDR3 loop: CASRTGQVNQPQHF. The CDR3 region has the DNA TGTGCCAGCAGAACGGGACAGGTCAATCAGCCCCAGCATTTT.

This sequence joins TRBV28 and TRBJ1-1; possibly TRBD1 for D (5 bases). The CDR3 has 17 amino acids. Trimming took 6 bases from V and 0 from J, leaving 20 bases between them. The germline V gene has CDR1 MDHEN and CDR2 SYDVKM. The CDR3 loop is CASRAWGEARMNTEAFF. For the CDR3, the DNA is TGTGCCAGCAGAGCCTGGGGGGAGGCTCGGATGAACACTGAAGCTTTCTTT.

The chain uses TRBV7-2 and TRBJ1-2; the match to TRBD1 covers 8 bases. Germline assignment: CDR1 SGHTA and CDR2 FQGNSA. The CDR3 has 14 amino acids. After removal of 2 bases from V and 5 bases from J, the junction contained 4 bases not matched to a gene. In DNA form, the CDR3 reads TGTGCCAGCAGCTTATTCCAGGGGGCATATGGCTACACCTTC. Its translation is CASSLFQGAYGYTF.

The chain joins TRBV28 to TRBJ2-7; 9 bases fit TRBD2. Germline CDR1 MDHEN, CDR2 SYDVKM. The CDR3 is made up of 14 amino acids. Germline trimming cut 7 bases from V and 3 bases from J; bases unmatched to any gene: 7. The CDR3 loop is CASIPSSGSYEQYF. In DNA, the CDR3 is TGTGCCAGCATACCCAGTAGCGGGAGCTACGAGCAGTACTTC.

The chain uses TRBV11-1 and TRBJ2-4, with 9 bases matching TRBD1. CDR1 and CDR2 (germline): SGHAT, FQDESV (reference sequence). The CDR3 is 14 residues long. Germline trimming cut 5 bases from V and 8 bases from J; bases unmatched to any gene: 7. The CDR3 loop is CASSPRDREDIQYF. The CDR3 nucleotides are TGTGCCAGCAGCCCGCGGGACAGGGAAGACATTCAGTACTTC.

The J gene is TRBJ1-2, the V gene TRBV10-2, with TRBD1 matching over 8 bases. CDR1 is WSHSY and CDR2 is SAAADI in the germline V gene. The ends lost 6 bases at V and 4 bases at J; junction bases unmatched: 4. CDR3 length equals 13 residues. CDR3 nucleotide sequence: TGCGCCAGCAGGCCAGGGGGCGGCTATGGCTACACCTTC. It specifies CASRPGGGYGYTF.

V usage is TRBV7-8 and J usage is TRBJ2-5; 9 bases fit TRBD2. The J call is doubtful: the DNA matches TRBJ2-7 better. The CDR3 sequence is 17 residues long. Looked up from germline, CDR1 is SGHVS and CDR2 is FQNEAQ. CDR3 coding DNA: TGTGCCAGCAGCCGTGGTGGTGGGGCTAGCGGGAAGTACGAGCAGTACTTC. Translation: CASSRGGGASGKYEQYF.

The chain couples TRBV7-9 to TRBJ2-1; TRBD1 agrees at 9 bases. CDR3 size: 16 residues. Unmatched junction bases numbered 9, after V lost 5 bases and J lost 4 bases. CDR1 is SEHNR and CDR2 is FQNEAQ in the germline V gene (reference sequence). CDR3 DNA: TGTGCCAGCAGCGACCTTGGACAGGGGTCGTACAATGAGCAGTTCTTC. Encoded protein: CASSDLGQGSYNEQFF.

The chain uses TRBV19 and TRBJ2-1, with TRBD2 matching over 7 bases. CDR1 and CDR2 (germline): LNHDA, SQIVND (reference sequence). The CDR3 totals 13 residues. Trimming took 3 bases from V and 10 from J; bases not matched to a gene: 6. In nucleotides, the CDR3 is TGTGCCAGTAGTATTCATCCGGGACTAGAGCAGTTCTTC. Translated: CASSIHPGLEQFF.

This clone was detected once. CDR3 region: CASTITSGLYTEAFF. The CDR3 bases are TGTGCCAGCACCATAACGTCGGGGTTGTACACTGAAGCTTTCTTT. The chain uses TRBV11-2 and TRBJ1-1; D uncertain. This CDR3 is 15 amino acids long. The germline V gene encodes CDR1 SGHAT and CDR2 FQNNGV. V dropped 7 bases and J dropped 3 bases, with 18 bases sitting between them.

The CDR3 DNA follows: TGTGCCAGCAGCTACAGTAGCTCTGGAAACACCATATATTTT. This gives the protein CASSYSSSGNTIYF. The rearrangement uses TRBV27 and TRBJ1-3; D remains unclear. Trimming pared 6 bases from V and 0 bases from J, leaving 9 bases between. Germline lookup yields CDR1 MNHEY and CDR2 SMNVEV (reference sequence). The CDR3 is 14 residues long.

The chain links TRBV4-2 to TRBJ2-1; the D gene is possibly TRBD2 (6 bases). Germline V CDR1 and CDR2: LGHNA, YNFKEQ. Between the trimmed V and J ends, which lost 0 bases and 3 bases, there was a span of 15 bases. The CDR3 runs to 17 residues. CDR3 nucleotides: TGTGCCAGCAGCCAAGAAATACCAGGCGGGGACTACAATGAGCAGTTCTTC. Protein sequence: CASSQEIPGGDYNEQFF.

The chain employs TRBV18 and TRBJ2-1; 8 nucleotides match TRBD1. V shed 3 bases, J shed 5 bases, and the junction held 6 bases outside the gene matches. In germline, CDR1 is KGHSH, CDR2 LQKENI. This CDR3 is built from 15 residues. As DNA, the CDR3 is TGTGCCAGCTCACCCGGGACAGGCCAAAACAATGAGCAGTTCTTC. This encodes CASSPGTGQNNEQFF.

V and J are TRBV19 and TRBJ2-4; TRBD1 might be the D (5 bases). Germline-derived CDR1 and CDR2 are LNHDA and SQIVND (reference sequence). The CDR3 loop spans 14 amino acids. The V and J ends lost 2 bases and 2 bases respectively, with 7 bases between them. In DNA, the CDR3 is TGTGCCAGTAGTATACAGGGTACCAAAAACATTCAGTACTTC. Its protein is CASSIQGTKNIQYF.

As DNA, the CDR3 is TGTGCCAGCAGTTTCCGGGGACAGGGGAACACCGGGGAGCTGTTTTTT. It is translated as CASSFRGQGNTGELFF. J is TRBJ2-2 and V is TRBV27; TRBD1 agrees at 9 bases. Per germline, CDR1 MNHEY and CDR2 SMNVEV (reference sequence). The trim removed 3 bases at V and 1 base at J, leaving 3 bases unmatched. There are 16 residues in the CDR3.

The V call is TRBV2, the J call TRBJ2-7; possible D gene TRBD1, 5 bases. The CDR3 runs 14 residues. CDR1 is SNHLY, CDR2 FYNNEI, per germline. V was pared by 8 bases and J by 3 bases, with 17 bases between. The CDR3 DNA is TGTGCCAGCTCCAGACAGCTACAAAACTACGAGCAGTACTTC. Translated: CASSRQLQNYEQYF.

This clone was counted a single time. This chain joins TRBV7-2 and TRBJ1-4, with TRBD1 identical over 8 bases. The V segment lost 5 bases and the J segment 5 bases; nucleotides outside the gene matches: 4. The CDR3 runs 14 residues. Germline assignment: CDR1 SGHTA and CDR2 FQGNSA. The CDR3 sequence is CASSPQGANEKLFF. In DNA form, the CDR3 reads TGTGCCAGCAGCCCTCAGGGGGCCAATGAAAAACTGTTTTTT.

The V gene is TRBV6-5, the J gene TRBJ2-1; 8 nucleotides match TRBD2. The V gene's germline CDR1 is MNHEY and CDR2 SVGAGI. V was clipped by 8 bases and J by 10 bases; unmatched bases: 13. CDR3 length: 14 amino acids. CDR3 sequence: CASSPPRGGKEQFF. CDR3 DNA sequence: TGTGCCAGCTCACCACCACGGGGGGGTAAGGAGCAGTTCTTC.

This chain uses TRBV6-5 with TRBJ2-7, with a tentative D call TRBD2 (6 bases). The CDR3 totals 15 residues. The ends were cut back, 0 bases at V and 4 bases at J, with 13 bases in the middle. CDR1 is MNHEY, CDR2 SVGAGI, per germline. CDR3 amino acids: CASSYSRGNSYEQYF. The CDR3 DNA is TGTGCCAGCAGTTACTCGCGGGGTAATAGTTACGAGCAGTACTTC.

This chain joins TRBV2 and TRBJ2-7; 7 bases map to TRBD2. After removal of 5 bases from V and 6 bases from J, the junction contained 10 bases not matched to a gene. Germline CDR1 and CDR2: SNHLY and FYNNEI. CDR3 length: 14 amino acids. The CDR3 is CASSPRGGSGEQYF. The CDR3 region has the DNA TGTGCCAGCAGTCCACGCGGGGGTTCCGGCGAGCAGTACTTC.

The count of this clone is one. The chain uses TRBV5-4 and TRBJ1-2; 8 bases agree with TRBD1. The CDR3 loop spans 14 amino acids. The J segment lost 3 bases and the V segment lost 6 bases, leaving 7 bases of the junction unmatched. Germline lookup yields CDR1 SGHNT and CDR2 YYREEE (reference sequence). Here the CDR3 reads CASTQGAGDYGYTF. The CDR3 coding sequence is TGTGCCAGCACCCAGGGGGCGGGCGACTATGGCTACACCTTC.